Below, 5 T cell receptor beta chains from the same sample are listed, as sequenced in a study of T cell responses to AZD1222 COVID-19 vaccine. Some clones are missing from TCRdb's copy, which holds only in-frame ones; the method was immunoSEQ multiplex PCR. The repertoire has some 150,000 clones, about 92% of them found once; the top ten carry 3.3%. This specimen was peripheral blood, taken 28 days after the second AZD1222 dose. The receptors here all came from an adult who received the AZD1222 COVID-19 vaccine.

This clone was recorded once. The chain carries TRBV5-1 and TRBJ2-7; 7 bases line up with TRBD2. The length of the CDR3 is 13 residues. Per germline, CDR1 SGHRS and CDR2 YFSETQ. The trim removed 0 bases at V and 6 bases at J, leaving 3 bases unmatched. CDR3: CASSLAPGGEQYF. The CDR3 DNA follows: TGCGCCAGCAGCTTGGCTCCGGGAGGCGAGCAGTACTTC.

V and J are TRBV9 and TRBJ2-1, with 8 nucleotides matching TRBD2. Germline-derived CDR1 and CDR2 are SGDLS and YYNGEE. V shed 4 bases and J 8 bases; nucleotides not matched to a gene: 11. This CDR3 contains 15 residues. The DNA of the CDR3 is TGTGCCAGCAGCTCCTTAGCGGGACGGGATGATGAGCAGTTCTTC. Translated, it gives CASSSLAGRDDEQFF. Supplemented by reference TRBV9 and TRBJ2-1, the full variable domain reads DSGVTQTPKHLITATGQRVTLRCSPRSGDLSVYWYQQSLDQGLQFLIQYYNGEERAKGNILERFSAQQFPDLHSELNLSSLELGDSALYFCASSSLAGRDDEQFFGPGTRLTVL.

A remark on this clone: A read error may explain this, as a much larger clone is one base away. The chain employs TRBV5-6 and TRBJ1-1; D gene ambiguous. V lost 4 bases and J 2 bases, leaving 3 bases between the germline ends. CDR3 length: 11 residues. Germline loops: CDR1 SGHDT, CDR2 YYEEEE. The CDR3 DNA sequence: TGTGCCAGCAGCGGTAACACTGAAGCTTTCTTT. Protein: CASSGNTEAFF. The variable domain in full, completed from reference TRBV5-6 and TRBJ1-1, reads DAGVTQSPTHLIKTRGQQVTLRCSPKSGHDTVSWYQQALGQGPQFIFQYYEEEERQRGNFPDRFSGHQFPNYSSELNVNALLLGDSALYLCASSGNTEAFFGQGTRLTVV.

This clone is a singleton in its sample. V gene TRBV6-5 combines with J gene TRBJ2-7, with D possibly TRBD2 on 6 matching bases. The germline gives CDR1 MNHEY, CDR2 SVGAGI. With 0 bases removed from V and 4 bases from J, the gap between germline ends came to 13 bases. The CDR3 contains 15 residues. The chain's CDR3 is CASSYSGGTLYEQYF. CDR3 nucleotide sequence: TGTGCCAGCAGTTACTCTGGAGGGACTCTGTACGAGCAGTACTTC.

The rearrangement uses TRBV19 and TRBJ2-2; 7 nucleotides match TRBD2. The CDR3 is made up of 16 amino acids. Germline trimming cut 3 bases from V and 1 base from J; bases unmatched to any gene: 5. Germline CDR1 LNHDA, CDR2 SQIVND (reference sequence). CDR3 protein: CASSILGEGNTGELFF. CDR3 sequence (DNA): TGTGCCAGTAGTATCTTGGGGGAGGGGAACACCGGGGAGCTGTTTTTT.